This TCR beta chain was observed in a study of CXCR3-negative and CXCR3-positive naive CD8 T cells. The libraries of TRB cDNA were constructed through 5' RACE using UMI labels. No DNA is given; TCRdb re-called the 5' RACE reads and lists each CDR3 protein once. The sample's table shows roughly 29,000 distinct CDR3 sequences. CDR1 is DFQATT and CDR2 is SNEGSKA in the germline V gene (reference sequence). The length of the CDR3 is 15 residues. The TCR comes from a human donor in good health. Some clones in this sample may be carry-over from other donors' samples. The V and J genes are TRBV20-1 and TRBJ2-1; the TCRdb call, TRBD2, lacks DNA for checking. The material sequenced was memory CD8+ T cells from blood. The CDR3 here is CSAILPEATYNEQFF.